This is a list of T cell receptor beta chains from one sample in a study of human T cells and chemical hapten exposure. TCRdb itself ran the RACE reads through MiXCR, one entry per CDR3 protein. Here the sample spans around 200,000 distinct CDR3 sequences, under 30% being singletons. The specimen comprised whole blood, sampled in connection with sensitization to the hapten diphenylcyclopropenone (DPC). The receptors here all came from a woman in her thirties or forties with alopecia areata. Some clones in this sample may be carry-over from other donors' samples. CDR3s include the opening cysteine and the closing phenylalanine or tryptophan. D genes are given only for firm matches. Some rows mark clone size as missing; the rest say once, few, many or name a class of expanded clone.

v_call	clone_size	d_call	j_call	cdr3_nt	cdr3_aa
TRBV15	.	.	TRBJ1-1	TGTGCCACCAGGACTATCGCTGAAGCTTTCTTT	CATRTIAEAFF
TRBV9	.	.	TRBJ2-3	TGTGCCAGCAGCGTATATCCGGGGGCAGATACGCAGTATTTT	CASSVYPGADTQYF
TRBV27	.	.	TRBJ1-2	TGTGCCAGCAGAAGTGCAGGGGTCCTGTATGGCTACACCTTC	CASRSAGVLYGYTF
TRBV20-1	many	TRBD2	TRBJ2-3	TGCAGTGTCGTGGCTAGCGGGAGATCAGATACGCAGTATTTT	CSVVASGRSDTQYF
TRBV20-1	many	TRBD2	TRBJ2-3	TGCAGTGCTAGAGAGAGACTAGCGGGGAGACCCTTCTCTAGCACAGATACGCAGTATTTT	CSARERLAGRPFSSTDTQYF
TRBV12-3/TRBV12-4	few	.	TRBJ2-5	TGTGCCAGCACTCGTTTAGTCCAAGAGACCCAGTACTTC	CASTRLVQETQYF
TRBV9	.	.	TRBJ1-1	TGTGCCAGCAGCCAGACGGACAGCCTGAACACTGAAGCTTTCTTT	CASSQTDSLNTEAFF
TRBV24-1	few	.	TRBJ1-5	TGTGCCACCAGTGACGGCGGCCATAGCAATCAGCCCCAGCATTTT	CATSDGGHSNQPQHF
TRBV20-1	few	.	TRBJ2-7	TGCAGTTCCCGGGTCGCCTACGAGCAGTACTTC	CSSRVAYEQYF
TRBV6-2/TRBV6-3	few	TRBD2	TRBJ2-1	TGTGCCAGCAGACCGAGTGGGACTAGCGGAAACAATGAGCAGTTCTTC	CASRPSGTSGNNEQFF
TRBV7-2	.	.	TRBJ2-1	TGTGCCAGCAGCTCCCAGCATGAGCAGTTCTTC	CASSSQHEQFF
TRBV6-5	.	.	TRBJ2-7	TGTGCCAGCAGTTACGGGGGAGGATCCTACGAGCAGTACTTC	CASSYGGGSYEQYF
TRBV27	.	TRBD2	TRBJ2-2	TGTGCCAGCAGTTTATTGATAGGACTAGCGGGCCGCACGAACACCGGGGAGCTGTTTTTT	CASSLLIGLAGRTNTGELFF
TRBV27	.	.	TRBJ2-2	TGTGCCAGCAGCCCCCCTTCCCTCCCTCGGGCCGGGGAGCTGTTTTTT	CASSPPSLPRAGELFF
TRBV7-9	.	.	TRBJ1-4	TGTGCCAGCAGTCCACAGGGTAACGAAAATGAAAAACTGTTTTTT	CASSPQGNENEKLFF
TRBV20-1	.	TRBD2	TRBJ2-7	TGCAGTGCTCGACTAGCGGGAGGGCACTACGAGCAGTACTTC	CSARLAGGHYEQYF
TRBV6-1	.	.	TRBJ2-7	TGTGCCAGCAGTGAAGGTGGGGTTTTCTACGAGCAGTACTTC	CASSEGGVFYEQYF
TRBV29-1	.	TRBD1	TRBJ1-2	TGCAGCGTTTTTTCGGGACAGGCTATAGGCTACACCTTC	CSVFSGQAIGYTF
TRBV18	few	.	TRBJ1-6	TGTGCCAGCTCACCACAGGACGCTAGCTCCTATAATTCACCCCTCCACTTT	CASSPQDASSYNSPLHF
TRBV20-1	.	.	TRBJ2-3	TGCAGTGCTAGAGTCCCAACGGTAGATACGCAGTATTTT	CSARVPTVDTQYF
TRBV6-2/TRBV6-3	few	TRBD1	TRBJ1-5	TGTGCCAGCAGTCACCGAGGGGACAGGGGTCAGCCCCAGCATTTT	CASSHRGDRGQPQHF
TRBV10-3	few	TRBD1	TRBJ1-1	TGTGCCATCAGTGAGCCCCTAGCGACAGGGGGGAAGGCTTTCTTT	CAISEPLATGGKAFF
TRBV6-6	.	.	TRBJ2-1	TGTGCCAGCAGTCCCCTTGGTAGCGCTAACAATGAGCAGTTCTTC	CASSPLGSANNEQFF
TRBV6-2/TRBV6-3	few	.	TRBJ2-7	TGTGCCAGCAGCCCGGGTAACTACGAGCAGTACTTC	CASSPGNYEQYF
TRBV2	.	.	TRBJ1-6	TGTGCCAGCTCGGGACAATATAATTCACCCCTCCACTTT	CASSGQYNSPLHF
TRBV28	few	.	TRBJ2-7	TGTGCCAGCAGTTTCGCTGATGGGATTGCCTACGAGCAGTACTTC	CASSFADGIAYEQYF
TRBV7-9	.	.	TRBJ2-1	TGTGCCAGCAGTTCAGACAGGAGTCCGGATTTCTTC	CASSSDRSPDFF
TRBV28	few	.	TRBJ1-1	TGTGCCAGCAGCGAAGTCCCGGGGGACCTACCTGAAGCTTTCTTT	CASSEVPGDLPEAFF
TRBV28	.	.	TRBJ1-1	TGTGCCAGCAGTGTCGCCGGGACGGCGCCTGAAGCTTTCTTT	CASSVAGTAPEAFF
TRBV20-1	few	.	TRBJ1-2	TGCAGTGCTAGAGAGCCAGGGAGCTACACCTTC	CSAREPGSYTF
TRBV27	.	TRBD1	TRBJ1-6	TGTGCCAGCAGGACACAGGGACAGAGAAATTCACCCCTCCACTTT	CASRTQGQRNSPLHF
TRBV20-1	.	.	TRBJ2-5	TGCAGTGCTCCCCACGCGGGTCTTAAGACCCAGTACTTC	CSAPHAGLKTQYF
TRBV9	.	TRBD2	TRBJ2-1	TGTGCCAGCTCGAAGACTCCCGGGGGGAGCAGGTATGAGCAGTTCTTC	CASSKTPGGSRYEQFF
TRBV12-3/TRBV12-4	few	TRBD2	TRBJ2-7	TGTGCCAGCAGCCCGGTGGCTAGCGGCACCTACGAGCAGTACTTC	CASSPVASGTYEQYF
TRBV7-9	few	TRBD2	TRBJ2-1	TGTGCCAGCAGCTTAGTAGGGGCGGGGGTTTACAATGAGCAGTTCTTC	CASSLVGAGVYNEQFF
TRBV7-2	many	.	TRBJ2-1	TGTGCCAGCAGCTTAGCGGCTAGTTCAGGGGAGCAGTTCTTC	CASSLAASSGEQFF
TRBV6-2/TRBV6-3	.	.	TRBJ2-2	TGTGCCAGCAGTTACTCGCGGTCCCGCGAGCTGTTTTTT	CASSYSRSRELFF
TRBV6-5	.	TRBD1	TRBJ2-7	TGTGCCAGCAGTTACTCATGGACAGGGAGCTCCTACGAGCAGTACTTC	CASSYSWTGSSYEQYF
TRBV20-1	.	.	TRBJ1-1	TGCAGTGCTAGAGGAGTAGACACTGAAGCTTTCTTT	CSARGVDTEAFF
TRBV4-1	.	TRBD1	TRBJ1-6	TGCGCCAGCAGCCAAGGATGGACAGGCGTCAATTCACCCCTCCACTTT	CASSQGWTGVNSPLHF
TRBV28	.	.	TRBJ1-1	TGTGCCAGCAGTTTAGACGGCCGGTCGCAAGCTTTCTTT	CASSLDGRSQAFF
TRBV20-1	.	TRBD2	TRBJ2-1	TGCAGTGCTGCTAGCGGGAGGGGGAATGAGCAGTTCTTC	CSAASGRGNEQFF
TRBV7-9	.	.	TRBJ2-1	TGTGCCAGCAGCTTAGAGGGATGGCAGTTCTTC	CASSLEGWQFF
TRBV6-2/TRBV6-3	.	TRBD2	TRBJ2-3	TGTGCCAGCAGTCCTACCGTAGCGGGAGCCGCAGATACGCAGTATTTT	CASSPTVAGAADTQYF
TRBV10-3	.	.	TRBJ2-7	TGTGCCATCAGAGAAGAGGGGTACGAGCAGTACTTC	CAIREEGYEQYF
TRBV27	few	.	TRBJ2-6	TGTGCCAGCAACGGCGGCTCTGGGGCCAACGTCCTGACTTTC	CASNGGSGANVLTF
TRBV7-9	.	.	TRBJ2-1	TGTGCCAGCAGCTTACTAGCGATTTACAATGAGCAGTTCTTC	CASSLLAIYNEQFF
TRBV4-1	once	TRBD2	TRBJ2-1	TGCGCCAGCAGCCACCCCCGGGAGGGCTACAATGAGCAGTTCTTC	CASSHPREGYNEQFF
TRBV7-8	many	.	TRBJ2-7	TGTGCCAGCAGCCAATTGGGCCAGGGCTACGAGCAGTACTTC	CASSQLGQGYEQYF
TRBV24-1	few	.	TRBJ2-1	TGTGCCACCAGTGATTTGAAGAAGGGCGGCTCCTACAATGAGCAGTTCTTC	CATSDLKKGGSYNEQFF
TRBV5-1	few	.	TRBJ2-3	TGCGCCAGCAGCCCCGGTCCCCCCGCGACAGATACGCAGTATTTT	CASSPGPPATDTQYF
TRBV12-3/TRBV12-4	.	TRBD1	TRBJ2-1	TGTGCCAGCAGTTACACTGGACAGGGAAACAATGAGCAGTTCTTC	CASSYTGQGNNEQFF
TRBV5-1	.	.	TRBJ2-7	TGCGCCAGCAGCTTAGAGGACAGTTACTACGAGCAGTACTTC	CASSLEDSYYEQYF
TRBV4-3	.	TRBD1	TRBJ1-4	TGCGCCAGCAGCCAAGATAGGAACAGGGGGTTCGAAAAACTGTTTTTT	CASSQDRNRGFEKLFF
TRBV7-2	many	TRBD1	TRBJ2-4	TGTGCCAGCAGCTTAGGAGGGGACAGGGGGGTAGCCAAAAACATTCAGTACTTC	CASSLGGDRGVAKNIQYF
TRBV12-3/TRBV12-4	.	TRBD1	TRBJ1-2	TGTGCCAGCAGACTTGGACAGGAGTATGGCTACACCTTC	CASRLGQEYGYTF
TRBV11-1	many	.	TRBJ2-2	TGTGCCAGCAGCTTCGGCGAGGGGGTCGGGGAGCTGTTTTTT	CASSFGEGVGELFF
TRBV7-2	.	.	TRBJ2-2	TGTGCCAGCAGCCCCAGAATCAGAGCGGGCGCGAACACCGGGGAGCTGTTTTTT	CASSPRIRAGANTGELFF
TRBV28	many	.	TRBJ1-5	TGTGCCAGCAGCTCCCGGGGTCAGCCCCAGCATTTT	CASSSRGQPQHF